The T cell receptor (beta chain) under discussion was sequenced for a study of blood T cell repertoires in COVID-19. V was clipped by 5 bases and J by 2 bases, with 16 bases between them. Germline V gene lookup returns CDR1 MNHEY and CDR2 SMNVEV (reference sequence). The CDR3 contains 16 residues. TCRdb keeps only in-frame clones here, not all; method: immunoSEQ multiplex PCR. This sample has roughly 380,000 clones, with 89% found just once. Sequenced input: peripheral blood. The TCR comes from a woman aged 40 to 50 with COVID-19, enrolled during active disease. The V call is TRBV27, the J call TRBJ2-1; D gene uncertain. The CDR3, as DNA: TGTGCCAGCAGTCTCGCCCCAGGAAACACCTACAATGAGCAGTTCTTC. It translates to CASSLAPGNTYNEQFF.